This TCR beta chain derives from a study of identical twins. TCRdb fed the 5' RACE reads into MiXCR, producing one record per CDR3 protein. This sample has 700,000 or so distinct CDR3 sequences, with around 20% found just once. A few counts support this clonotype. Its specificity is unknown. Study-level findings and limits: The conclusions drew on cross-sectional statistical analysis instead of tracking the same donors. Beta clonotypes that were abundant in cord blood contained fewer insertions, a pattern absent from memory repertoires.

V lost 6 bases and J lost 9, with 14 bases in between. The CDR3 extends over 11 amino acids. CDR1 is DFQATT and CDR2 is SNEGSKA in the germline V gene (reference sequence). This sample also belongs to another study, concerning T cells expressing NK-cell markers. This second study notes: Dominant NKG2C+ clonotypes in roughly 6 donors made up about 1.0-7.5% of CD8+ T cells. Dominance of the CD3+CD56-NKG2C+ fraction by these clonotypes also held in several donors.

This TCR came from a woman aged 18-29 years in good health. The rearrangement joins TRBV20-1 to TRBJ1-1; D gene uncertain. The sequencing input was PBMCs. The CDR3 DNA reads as TGCAGTGCCAACGCCGTCGCGAAAGCTTTCTTT. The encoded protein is CSANAVAKAFF.